A selection of T cell receptor beta chains follows, all from one sample in a study of T cells in Graves' hyperthyroidism and ophthalmopathy. In TCRdb, the multiplex PCR reads were re-called with MiXCR into one record per CDR3 protein. The sample consists of about 590,000 distinct CDR3 sequences, about 14% of them appearing once. Specimen: blood. These receptors were collected from a woman between 18 and 30 years old with Graves' ophthalmopathy. Both conserved end residues are part of each CDR3. Fields, in order: clone size, J gene, V gene, D gene, CDR3 DNA, CDR3 protein. A D gene is named only where the DNA matches it firmly. Some rows have no size entry. The others give once, few or many, or a class for an expanded clone.

abundance: many; j_gene: TRBJ2-3; v_gene: TRBV7-9; d_gene: TRBD2; CDR3nt: TGTGCCAGCAGCAAGACTAGCGGGACTAGCACAGATACGCAGTATTTT; CDR3aa: CASSKTSGTSTDTQYF
abundance: -; j_gene: TRBJ1-4; v_gene: TRBV5-1; d_gene: -; CDR3nt: TGCGCCAGCAGCGCCGGGACCATCGGGGAAAAACTGTTTTTT; CDR3aa: CASSAGTIGEKLFF
abundance: many; j_gene: TRBJ1-2; v_gene: TRBV7-2; d_gene: TRBD1; CDR3nt: TGTGCCAGCAGCACTCGGACAGGGGGTAACTATGGCTACACCTTC; CDR3aa: CASSTRTGGNYGYTF
abundance: few; j_gene: TRBJ2-1; v_gene: TRBV6-2/TRBV6-3; d_gene: -; CDR3nt: TGTGCCACCAGGGACACCCGGAACCCTAATGAGCAGTTCTTC; CDR3aa: CATRDTRNPNEQFF
abundance: -; j_gene: TRBJ1-2; v_gene: TRBV20-1; d_gene: -; CDR3nt: TGCAGTGCTCAGACTACAAACTATGGCTACACCTTC; CDR3aa: CSAQTTNYGYTF
abundance: few; j_gene: TRBJ1-2; v_gene: TRBV3-1; d_gene: -; CDR3nt: TGTGCCAGCAGCCACAGTAGAGGAATCTATGGCTACACCTTC; CDR3aa: CASSHSRGIYGYTF
abundance: -; j_gene: TRBJ2-3; v_gene: TRBV6-4; d_gene: -; CDR3nt: TGTGCCAGCAGTGACTCGTCGACCGCTAGCACAGATACGCAGTATTTT; CDR3aa: CASSDSSTASTDTQYF
abundance: many; j_gene: TRBJ2-1; v_gene: TRBV7-3; d_gene: TRBD2; CDR3nt: TGTGCCAGCAGACGGGAGGGGTACAATGAGCAGTTCTTC; CDR3aa: CASRREGYNEQFF
abundance: many; j_gene: TRBJ2-1; v_gene: TRBV7-9; d_gene: -; CDR3nt: TGTGCCAGCACCCAGGGGGTCGGGGGCCTCAATGAGCAGTTCTTC; CDR3aa: CASTQGVGGLNEQFF
abundance: -; j_gene: TRBJ2-3; v_gene: TRBV29-1; d_gene: -; CDR3nt: TGCAGCGCTCCCAGGCCTAGCACAGATACGCAGTATTTT; CDR3aa: CSAPRPSTDTQYF
abundance: many; j_gene: TRBJ2-3; v_gene: TRBV20-1; d_gene: TRBD1; CDR3nt: TGCAGTGCTGGACCTTACAGGGGACGGGCAGATACGCAGTATTTT; CDR3aa: CSAGPYRGRADTQYF
abundance: many; j_gene: TRBJ2-1; v_gene: TRBV11-2; d_gene: -; CDR3nt: TGTGCCAGCAGCTTAGAAGCGGACGGCAATGAGCAGTTCTTC; CDR3aa: CASSLEADGNEQFF
abundance: few; j_gene: TRBJ2-7; v_gene: TRBV24-1; d_gene: TRBD2; CDR3nt: TGTGCCACCAGTGACCAGCGAGCGGGAGGACCCGAGCAGTACTTC; CDR3aa: CATSDQRAGGPEQYF
abundance: many; j_gene: TRBJ2-7; v_gene: TRBV28; d_gene: -; CDR3nt: TGTGCCAGCAGTAGAGGAGGGTCTTCTTTCGAGCAGTACTTC; CDR3aa: CASSRGGSSFEQYF
abundance: -; j_gene: TRBJ2-7; v_gene: TRBV28; d_gene: TRBD2; CDR3nt: TGTGCCAGCACCCAGACTAGCGGGAGTACCTACGAGCAGTACTTC; CDR3aa: CASTQTSGSTYEQYF
abundance: many; j_gene: TRBJ2-5; v_gene: TRBV24-1; d_gene: TRBD1; CDR3nt: TGTGCCACGGGACAGGGGCTCGCGGAGACCCAGTACTTC; CDR3aa: CATGQGLAETQYF
abundance: many; j_gene: TRBJ2-3; v_gene: TRBV27; d_gene: TRBD2; CDR3nt: TGTGCCAGCAGTTCCCATAGGGTCGGGCTAGCGGGAGGGCCTAGTTTAGATACGCAGTATTTT; CDR3aa: CASSSHRVGLAGGPSLDTQYF
abundance: many; j_gene: TRBJ1-1; v_gene: TRBV13; d_gene: -; CDR3nt: TGTGCCAGCAGCGGGGGGGGAAGGGGTCACACTGAAGCTTTCTTT; CDR3aa: CASSGGGRGHTEAFF
abundance: -; j_gene: TRBJ1-4; v_gene: TRBV5-1; d_gene: -; CDR3nt: TGCGCCAGCCAAAAAGGGGACAACTCTAATGAAAAACTGTTTTTT; CDR3aa: CASQKGDNSNEKLFF
abundance: many; j_gene: TRBJ2-3; v_gene: TRBV7-2; d_gene: -; CDR3nt: TGTGCCAGCAGCTTAGCGGGGACACGACTAGATACGCAGTATTTT; CDR3aa: CASSLAGTRLDTQYF
abundance: many; j_gene: TRBJ2-2; v_gene: TRBV2; d_gene: TRBD1; CDR3nt: TGTGCCAGCAGTGAAGGGGCCCCAGGACAGGGAAACACCGGGGAGCTGTTTTTT; CDR3aa: CASSEGAPGQGNTGELFF
abundance: many; j_gene: TRBJ1-6; v_gene: TRBV5-1; d_gene: TRBD1; CDR3nt: TGCGCCAGCAGCTCCGACAGGGTCCGCGATTCACCCCTCCACTTT; CDR3aa: CASSSDRVRDSPLHF
abundance: many; j_gene: TRBJ2-7; v_gene: TRBV6-2/TRBV6-3; d_gene: -; CDR3nt: TGTGCCAGCACCCCTCCCCCGGGGGCGAAAGAGCAGTACTTC; CDR3aa: CASTPPPGAKEQYF
abundance: few; j_gene: TRBJ2-3; v_gene: TRBV29-1; d_gene: TRBD2; CDR3nt: TGCAGCGTTATCACCACTGGACTAGGACCCACAGATACGCAGTATTTT; CDR3aa: CSVITTGLGPTDTQYF
abundance: many; j_gene: TRBJ2-3; v_gene: TRBV27; d_gene: TRBD2; CDR3nt: TGTGCCAGCAGTTCCACGGGACTAGCCGGGGACACAGATACGCAGTATTTT; CDR3aa: CASSSTGLAGDTDTQYF
abundance: -; j_gene: TRBJ2-1; v_gene: TRBV19; d_gene: -; CDR3nt: TGTGCCAGTAGTATAAACCTGGGAATATGGGGTGAGCAGTTCTTC; CDR3aa: CASSINLGIWGEQFF
abundance: -; j_gene: TRBJ2-2; v_gene: TRBV7-9; d_gene: TRBD1; CDR3nt: TGTGCCAGCAGCTTGTGGACAGGGGGCCCGAACACCGGGGAGCTGTTTTTT; CDR3aa: CASSLWTGGPNTGELFF
abundance: many; j_gene: TRBJ1-1; v_gene: TRBV20-1; d_gene: -; CDR3nt: TGCAGTGCTGTCCGAGGGCACACTGAAGCTTTCTTT; CDR3aa: CSAVRGHTEAFF
abundance: many; j_gene: TRBJ1-1; v_gene: TRBV7-2; d_gene: -; CDR3nt: TGTGCCAGCATTGGGGCGGGCGGGCGAGCTTTCTTT; CDR3aa: CASIGAGGRAFF
abundance: many; j_gene: TRBJ2-7; v_gene: TRBV20-1; d_gene: -; CDR3nt: TGCAGTGCTAGACCACGGGGGCGGGGGCTCTACGAGCAGTACTTC; CDR3aa: CSARPRGRGLYEQYF
abundance: many; j_gene: TRBJ2-7; v_gene: TRBV27; d_gene: TRBD1; CDR3nt: TGTGCCAGCTCAGCCTCAGGGGGCATCGAGCAGTACTTC; CDR3aa: CASSASGGIEQYF
abundance: many; j_gene: TRBJ1-1; v_gene: TRBV10-3; d_gene: -; CDR3nt: TGTGCCATCAGATACAGGGCTTTGAACACTGAAGCTTTCTTT; CDR3aa: CAIRYRALNTEAFF
abundance: few; j_gene: TRBJ2-1; v_gene: TRBV9; d_gene: -; CDR3nt: TGTGCCAGCAGCGTAGGACAGCACAATGAGCAGTTCTTC; CDR3aa: CASSVGQHNEQFF
abundance: many; j_gene: TRBJ1-6; v_gene: TRBV30; d_gene: -; CDR3nt: TGTGCCGGGGGGGCCATCGGTTCACCCCTCCACTTT; CDR3aa: CAGGAIGSPLHF
abundance: many; j_gene: TRBJ1-1; v_gene: TRBV30; d_gene: -; CDR3nt: TGTGCCTGGAGTTTGGGCAGGGTAACTGAAGCTTTCTTT; CDR3aa: CAWSLGRVTEAFF
abundance: many; j_gene: TRBJ2-3; v_gene: TRBV12-3/TRBV12-4; d_gene: -; CDR3nt: TGTGCCAGCAACCTACAGGGAACGGGAGATACGCAGTATTTT; CDR3aa: CASNLQGTGDTQYF
abundance: -; j_gene: TRBJ2-7; v_gene: TRBV11-2; d_gene: TRBD2; CDR3nt: TGTGCCAGCAGCCGGTCGGGACTAGATACCTACGAGCAGTACTTC; CDR3aa: CASSRSGLDTYEQYF
abundance: many; j_gene: TRBJ2-5; v_gene: TRBV2; d_gene: -; CDR3nt: TGTGCCAGCAGGCTGAAGACCCAGTACTTC; CDR3aa: CASRLKTQYF
abundance: many; j_gene: TRBJ2-1; v_gene: TRBV29-1; d_gene: TRBD2; CDR3nt: TGCAGCGTCGAGTGGTCAATAGCGGGAATGGTTCACAATGAGCAGTTCTTC; CDR3aa: CSVEWSIAGMVHNEQFF
abundance: few; j_gene: TRBJ2-7; v_gene: TRBV7-8; d_gene: TRBD2; CDR3nt: TGTGCCAGCTTCCTGGGGACTAGCGGCTACGAGCAGTACTTC; CDR3aa: CASFLGTSGYEQYF
abundance: many; j_gene: TRBJ2-7; v_gene: TRBV28; d_gene: TRBD2; CDR3nt: TGTGCCAGCAGACGAGACGGACTAGCGGGAGGGCAGTCGTACGAGCAGTACTTC; CDR3aa: CASRRDGLAGGQSYEQYF
abundance: many; j_gene: TRBJ2-5; v_gene: TRBV9; d_gene: -; CDR3nt: TGTGCCAGCAGCCCCACTCGACTCCAAGAGACCCAGTACTTC; CDR3aa: CASSPTRLQETQYF
abundance: -; j_gene: TRBJ2-3; v_gene: TRBV7-2; d_gene: TRBD1; CDR3nt: TGTGCTACCCCCGGGACAGGGTTTTCAGATACGCAGTATTTT; CDR3aa: CATPGTGFSDTQYF
abundance: many; j_gene: TRBJ2-3; v_gene: TRBV2; d_gene: -; CDR3nt: TGTGCCAGCCCTCATGGATTGACAGGTCTCAACACAGATACGCAGTATTTT; CDR3aa: CASPHGLTGLNTDTQYF
abundance: many; j_gene: TRBJ1-1; v_gene: TRBV28; d_gene: -; CDR3nt: TGTGCCAGCAGTTCCTGGGCCGCTCTGGGGGCTTTCTTT; CDR3aa: CASSSWAALGAFF
abundance: -; j_gene: TRBJ2-5; v_gene: TRBV4-1; d_gene: TRBD2; CDR3nt: TGCGCCAGCAGCCATTGGGGACTAGCGGGTGAGACCCAGTACTTC; CDR3aa: CASSHWGLAGETQYF
abundance: many; j_gene: TRBJ2-1; v_gene: TRBV20-1; d_gene: -; CDR3nt: TGCAGTGCTAGAGCCCACGAGGGACGGCGGAAGCAGTTCTTC; CDR3aa: CSARAHEGRRKQFF